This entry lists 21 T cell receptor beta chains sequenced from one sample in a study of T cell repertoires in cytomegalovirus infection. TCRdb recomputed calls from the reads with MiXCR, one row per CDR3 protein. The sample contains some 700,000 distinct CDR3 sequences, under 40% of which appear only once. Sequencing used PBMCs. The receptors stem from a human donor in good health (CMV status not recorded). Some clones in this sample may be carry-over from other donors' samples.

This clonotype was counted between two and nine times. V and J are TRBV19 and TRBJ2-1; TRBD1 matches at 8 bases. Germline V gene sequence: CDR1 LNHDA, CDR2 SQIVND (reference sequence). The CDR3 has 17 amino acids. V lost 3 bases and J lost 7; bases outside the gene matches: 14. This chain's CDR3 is CASSIPPLTGVGNEQFF. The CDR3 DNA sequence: TGTGCCAGTAGTATTCCCCCCCTGACAGGGGTTGGTAATGAGCAGTTCTTC. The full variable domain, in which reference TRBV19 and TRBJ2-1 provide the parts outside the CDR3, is DGGITQSPKYLFRKEGQNVTLSCEQNLNHDAMYWYRQDPGQGLRLIYYSQIVNDFQKGDIAEGYSVSREKKESFPLTVTSAQKNPTAFYLCASSIPPLTGVGNEQFFGPGTRLTVL.

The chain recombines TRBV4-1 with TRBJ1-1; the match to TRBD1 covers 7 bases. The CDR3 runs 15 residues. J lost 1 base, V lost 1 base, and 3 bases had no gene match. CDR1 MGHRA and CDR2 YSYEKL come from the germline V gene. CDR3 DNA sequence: TGCGCCAGCAGCCAAGCCCCAGGGGGGAACACTGAAGCTTTCTTT. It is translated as CASSQAPGGNTEAFF.

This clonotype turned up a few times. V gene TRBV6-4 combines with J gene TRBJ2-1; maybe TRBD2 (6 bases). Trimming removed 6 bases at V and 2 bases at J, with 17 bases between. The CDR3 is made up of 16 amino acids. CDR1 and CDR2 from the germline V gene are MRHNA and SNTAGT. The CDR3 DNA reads TGTGCCAGCAGCAGAGGGGAGGCTGGCCCCTACAATGAGCAGTTCTTC. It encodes CASSRGEAGPYNEQFF.

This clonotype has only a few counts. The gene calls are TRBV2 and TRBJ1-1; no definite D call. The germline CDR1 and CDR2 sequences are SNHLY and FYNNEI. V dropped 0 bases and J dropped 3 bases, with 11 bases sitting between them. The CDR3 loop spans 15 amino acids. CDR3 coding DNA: TGTGCCAGCAGTGAAGCTCTGGGATGGCACACTGAAGCTTTCTTT. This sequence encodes CASSEALGWHTEAFF.

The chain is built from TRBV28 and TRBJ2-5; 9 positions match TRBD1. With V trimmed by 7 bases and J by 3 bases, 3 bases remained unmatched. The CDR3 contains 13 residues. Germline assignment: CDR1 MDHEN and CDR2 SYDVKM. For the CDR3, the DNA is TGTGCCAGCAATTGGGACAGGGAAGAGACCCAGTACTTC. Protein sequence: CASNWDREETQYF.

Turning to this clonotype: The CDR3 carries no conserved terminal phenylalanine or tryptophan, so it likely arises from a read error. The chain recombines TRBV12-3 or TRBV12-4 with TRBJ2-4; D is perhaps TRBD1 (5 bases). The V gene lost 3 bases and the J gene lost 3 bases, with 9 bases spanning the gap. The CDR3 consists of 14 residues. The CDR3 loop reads CASSFLGVKNIQYC. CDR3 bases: TGTGCCAGCAGTTTTTTAGGGGTCAAAAACATTCAGTACTGC.

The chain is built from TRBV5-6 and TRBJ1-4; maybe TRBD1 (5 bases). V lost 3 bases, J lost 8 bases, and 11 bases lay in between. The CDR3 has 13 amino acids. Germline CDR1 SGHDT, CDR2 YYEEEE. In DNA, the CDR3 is TGTGCCAGCAGCTCCTCGACAGCCGAAAAACTGTTTTTT. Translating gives CASSSSTAEKLFF.

The CDR3 reads CASRDTSTDTQYF. DNA of the CDR3: TGTGCCTCTCGGGACACCAGCACAGATACGCAGTATTTT. The chain links TRBV2 to TRBJ2-3, with D possibly TRBD1 on 6 matching bases. Germline CDR1 is SNHLY and CDR2 is FYNNEI. V gave up 11 bases and J gave up 0 bases, with 12 bases separating them. The CDR3 extends over 13 amino acids.

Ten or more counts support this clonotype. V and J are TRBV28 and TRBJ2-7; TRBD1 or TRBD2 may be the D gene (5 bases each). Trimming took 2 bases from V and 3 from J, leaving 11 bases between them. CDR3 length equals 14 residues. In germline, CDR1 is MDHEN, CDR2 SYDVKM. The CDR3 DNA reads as TGTGCCAGCAGTTTAGAGGGGCCGCTCTACGAGCAGTACTTC. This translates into CASSLEGPLYEQYF.

The CDR3 DNA is TGTGCCAGCAGCTTGGCTGGGCTAGCGGTAGCCACAGATACGCAGTATTTT. Translating gives CASSLAGLAVATDTQYF. The chain is built from TRBV5-8 and TRBJ2-3, with TRBD2 matching 7 bases. Germline-derived CDR1 and CDR2 are SGHTS and YDEGEE. Trimming cost V 0 bases and J 2 bases; bases outside gene matches: 9. The CDR3 runs 17 residues.

This chain's CDR3 is CASRNRDYQETQYF. CDR3 bases: TGCGCCAGCAGGAACCGGGACTACCAAGAGACCCAGTACTTC. The genes are TRBV5-1 and TRBJ2-5; weak D call: TRBD2 (6 bases). Germline V gene sequence: CDR1 SGHRS, CDR2 YFSETQ. With 5 bases removed from V and 0 bases from J, the gap between germline ends came to 11 bases. CDR3 size: 14 residues.

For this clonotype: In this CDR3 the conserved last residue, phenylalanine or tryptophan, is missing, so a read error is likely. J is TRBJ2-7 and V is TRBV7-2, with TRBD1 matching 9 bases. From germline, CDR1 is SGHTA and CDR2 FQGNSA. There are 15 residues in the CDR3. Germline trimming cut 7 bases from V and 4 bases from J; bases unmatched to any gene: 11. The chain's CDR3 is CASMTAGTGTYEQYL. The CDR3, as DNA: TGTGCCAGCATGACCGCCGGGACAGGGACTTACGAGCAGTACTTA.

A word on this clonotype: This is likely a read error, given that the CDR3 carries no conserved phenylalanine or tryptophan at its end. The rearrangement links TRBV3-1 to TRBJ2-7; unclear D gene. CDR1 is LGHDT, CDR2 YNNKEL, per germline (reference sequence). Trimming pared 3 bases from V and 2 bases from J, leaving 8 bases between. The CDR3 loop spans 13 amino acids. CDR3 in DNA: TGTGCCAGCAGCCAGGTCCCTGCCTACGAGCAGTACTTA. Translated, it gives CASSQVPAYEQYL.

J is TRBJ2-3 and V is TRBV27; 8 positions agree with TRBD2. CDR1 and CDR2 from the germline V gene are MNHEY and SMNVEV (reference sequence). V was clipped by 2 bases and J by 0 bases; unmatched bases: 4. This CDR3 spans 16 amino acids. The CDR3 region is CASSLAGGTSTDTQYF. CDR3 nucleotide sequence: TGTGCCAGCAGTTTAGCGGGGGGAACTAGCACAGATACGCAGTATTTT.

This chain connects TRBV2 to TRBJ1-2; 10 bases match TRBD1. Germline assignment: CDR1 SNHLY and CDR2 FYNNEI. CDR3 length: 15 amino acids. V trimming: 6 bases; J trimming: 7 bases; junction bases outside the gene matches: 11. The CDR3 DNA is TGTGCCAGCAGCACCACCCCGACAGGGGGCCTTGGCTACACCTTC. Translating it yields CASSTTPTGGLGYTF.

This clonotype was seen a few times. The CDR3 protein is CSVGIRTGGNYGYTF. CDR3 DNA: TGCAGCGTTGGGATAAGGACAGGGGGAAACTATGGCTACACCTTC. The J gene is TRBJ1-2, the V gene TRBV29-1, with 10 bases that match TRBD1. The CDR3 is made up of 15 amino acids. J was trimmed by 2 bases and V by 4 bases; bases with no gene match: 7. From germline, CDR1 is SQVTM and CDR2 ANQGSEA. The entire variable domain, with the rest obtained from reference TRBV29-1 and TRBJ1-2, is as follows: SAVISQKPSRDICQRGTSLTIQCQVDSQVTMMFWYRQQPGQSLTLIATANQGSEATYESGFVIDKFPISRPNLTFSTLTVSNMSPEDSSIYLCSVGIRTGGNYGYTFGSGTRLTVV.

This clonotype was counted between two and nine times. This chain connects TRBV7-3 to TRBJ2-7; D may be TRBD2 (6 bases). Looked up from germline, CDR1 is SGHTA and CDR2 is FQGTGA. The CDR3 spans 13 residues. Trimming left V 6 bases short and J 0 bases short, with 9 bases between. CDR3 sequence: CASRAEGSYEQYF. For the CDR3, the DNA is TGTGCCAGCAGGGCGGAGGGCTCCTACGAGCAGTACTTC.

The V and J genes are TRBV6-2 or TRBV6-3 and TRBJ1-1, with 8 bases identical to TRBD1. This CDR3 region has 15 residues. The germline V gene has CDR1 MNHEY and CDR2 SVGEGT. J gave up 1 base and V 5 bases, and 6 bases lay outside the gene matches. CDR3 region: CASSKTTGENTEAFF. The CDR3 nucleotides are TGTGCCAGCAGTAAAACGACAGGGGAGAACACTGAAGCTTTCTTT.

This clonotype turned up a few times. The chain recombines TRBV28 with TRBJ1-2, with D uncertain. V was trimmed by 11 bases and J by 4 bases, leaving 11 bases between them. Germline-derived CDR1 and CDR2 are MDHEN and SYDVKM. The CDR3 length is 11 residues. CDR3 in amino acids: CAGADSYGYTF. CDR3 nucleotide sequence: TGTGCCGGTGCCGACTCCTATGGCTACACCTTC.

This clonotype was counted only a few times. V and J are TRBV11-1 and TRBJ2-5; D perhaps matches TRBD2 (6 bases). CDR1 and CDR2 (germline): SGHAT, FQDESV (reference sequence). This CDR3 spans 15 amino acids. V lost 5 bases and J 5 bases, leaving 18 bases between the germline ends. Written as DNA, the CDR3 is TGTGCCAGCAGCCCCCCGGGACGGGGGATGGAGACCCAGTACTTC. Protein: CASSPPGRGMETQYF.

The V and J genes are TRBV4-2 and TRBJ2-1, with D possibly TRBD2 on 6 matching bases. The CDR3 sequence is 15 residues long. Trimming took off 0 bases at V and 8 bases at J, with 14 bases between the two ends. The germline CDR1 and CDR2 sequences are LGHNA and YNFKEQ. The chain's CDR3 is CASSQDAEGKDEQFF. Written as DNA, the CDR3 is TGTGCCAGCAGCCAAGATGCGGAGGGGAAGGATGAGCAGTTCTTC.